These T cell receptor beta chains were read from a single sample in a study of human T cells and chemical hapten exposure. MiXCR, applied by TCRdb to the RACE reads, yields one record per CDR3 protein. The sample records 180,000 or so distinct CDR3 sequences, roughly 15% being singletons. Specimen: whole blood, collected in connection with sensitization to the hapten diphenylcyclopropenone (DPC). The receptors derive from a woman in her 30s with alopecia areata. Some clones in this sample may be carry-over from other donors' samples. CDR3s leave out the opening cysteine and the closing phenylalanine or tryptophan. The order of the fields is J gene, V gene, CDR3 protein.

>TRBJ1-6|TRBV12-3/TRBV12-4
ASSLKAGKNSPLH
>TRBJ2-7|TRBV18
ASSPNRDNYEQY
>TRBJ2-3|TRBV3-1
ASSQGKGGYFTDTQY
>TRBJ2-7|TRBV29-1
SVAGQASGDEQY
>TRBJ2-5|TRBV6-5
ASSYGDPQATQY
>TRBJ2-7|TRBV30
AWSTTAGEKQY
>TRBJ2-3|TRBV20-1
SAPSGGFTDTQY
>TRBJ1-1|TRBV28
ASSSRGTEAF
>TRBJ1-5|TRBV19
ASRVGGQPQH
>TRBJ2-3|TRBV28
ASSLPSAGGADTQY
>TRBJ2-7|TRBV2
ASRGGPYEQY
>TRBJ1-6|TRBV28
ASRGNSPLH
>TRBJ1-6|TRBV4-2
ASSQEGGGNSPLH
>TRBJ2-5|TRBV6-5
ASSSYGGETQY
>TRBJ2-3|TRBV6-4
ASSGGFGQTQY
>TRBJ1-5|TRBV27
ASSLAPSNQPQH
>TRBJ1-1|TRBV29-1
SVGAGVSNTEAF
>TRBJ2-3|TRBV24-1
ATRETGSDTQY
>TRBJ1-6|TRBV20-1
SAQTAHNNSPLH
>TRBJ2-7|TRBV19
ASSTQGLTSYEQY
>TRBJ2-3|TRBV28
ASSIQGPTDTQY
>TRBJ2-7|TRBV12-3/TRBV12-4
ASRKDGSYEQY
>TRBJ2-2|TRBV10-3
AGGDRGDAGELF
>TRBJ2-7|TRBV5-1
ASSLGLPRYEQY
>TRBJ2-5|TRBV5-1
ASSLPRDRSELETQY
>TRBJ2-7|TRBV10-3
AISGSNTEDEQY
>TRBJ2-7|TRBV2
ASSNTGTSYEQY
>TRBJ2-1|TRBV7-8
ASSLARTGPAYNEQF
>TRBJ1-2|TRBV10-3
AISAGPGQPYT